This TCR beta chain was sequenced during a study of OX40 agonist ivuxolimab in advanced cancers. Study details: Patients in dose escalation had liver, melanoma, kidney or head and neck cancers. Partial responses were recorded for three patients, including one with hepatocellular carcinoma and two with cutaneous melanoma. Overall study findings and caveats: More expanded clones were seen, on average, in CD8+ T cells than in CD4+.

Any history of autoimmune disease or systemic immunosuppression disqualified patients. A note on this clone: Its antigen is currently unknown.

The repertoire was sequenced with immunoSEQ multiplex PCR; TCRdb's copy has only in-frame clones and lacks some. Of around 57,000 clones in the sample, approximately 80% were seen once. This CDR3 is built from 15 residues. Germline loops: CDR1 SGDLS, CDR2 YYNGEE. V shed 5 bases and J shed 0 bases, with 14 bases lying between them. Sequenced here: CD4+ or CD8+ T cells sorted from blood, sampled in a trial of the OX40 agonist ivuxolimab. This sequence originates from an adult with an advanced solid tumor such as melanoma, head and neck, liver or kidney cancer. This sequence joins TRBV9 and TRBJ1-1; D unclear. The CDR3 DNA is TGTGCCAGCAGTCCTAGTCAGAACATGAACACTGAAGCTTTCTTT. Protein: CASSPSQNMNTEAFF.